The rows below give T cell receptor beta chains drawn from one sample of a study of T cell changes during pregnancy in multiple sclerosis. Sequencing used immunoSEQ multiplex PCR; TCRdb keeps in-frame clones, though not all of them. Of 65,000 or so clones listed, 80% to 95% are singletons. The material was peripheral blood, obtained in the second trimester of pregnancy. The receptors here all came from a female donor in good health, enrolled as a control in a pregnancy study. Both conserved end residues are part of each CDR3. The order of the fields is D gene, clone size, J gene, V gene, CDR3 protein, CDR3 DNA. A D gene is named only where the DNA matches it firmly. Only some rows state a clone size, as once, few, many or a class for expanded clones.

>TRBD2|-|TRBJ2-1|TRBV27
CASHPPGLAGGFKNEQFF
TGTGCCAGCCATCCACCGGGACTAGCGGGAGGGTTTAAGAATGAGCAGTTCTTC
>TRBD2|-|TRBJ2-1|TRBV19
CASSSGTSANEQFF
TGTGCCAGTAGTTCGGGGACTAGCGCAAATGAGCAGTTCTTC
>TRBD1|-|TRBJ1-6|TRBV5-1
CASSSDRYSPLHF
TGCGCCAGCAGCTCGGACAGGTATTCACCCCTCCACTTT
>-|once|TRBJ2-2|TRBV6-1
CASSEGAVTYTGELFF
TGTGCCAGCAGTGAAGGGGCCGTAACTTACACCGGGGAGCTGTTTTTT
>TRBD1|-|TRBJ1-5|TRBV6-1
CASEKGQINQPQHF
TGTGCCAGCGAAAAGGGACAGATCAATCAGCCCCAGCATTTT
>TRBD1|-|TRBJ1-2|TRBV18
CASSAGQGNGYTF
TGTGCCAGCTCAGCGGGACAGGGGAATGGCTACACCTTC
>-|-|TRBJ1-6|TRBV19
CASSMGQGVNSPLHF
TGTGCCAGTAGTATGGGGCAGGGCGTTAATTCACCCCTCCACTTT
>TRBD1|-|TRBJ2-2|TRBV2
CASSEGQGAGELFF
TGTGCCAGCAGCGAGGGACAGGGTGCCGGGGAGCTGTTTTTT
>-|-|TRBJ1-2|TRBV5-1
CASSLGPGADYTF
TGCGCCAGCAGCTTGGGACCAGGGGCTGACTACACCTTC
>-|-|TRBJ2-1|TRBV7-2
CASSPEAPTVQFF
TGTGCCAGCAGCCCGGAGGCCCCTACCGTGCAGTTCTTC
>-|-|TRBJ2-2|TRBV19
CASSPDYGRTGELFF
TGTGCCAGTAGCCCCGACTACGGTCGCACCGGGGAGCTGTTTTTT
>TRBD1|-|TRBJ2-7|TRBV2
CASTAGGTYEQYF
TGTGCCAGCACGGCAGGGGGCACCTACGAGCAGTACTTC